This is a list of T cell receptor beta chains from one sample in a study of OX40 agonist ivuxolimab in advanced cancers. Measured with immunoSEQ multiplex PCR; TCRdb has only the in-frame clones, and not every one. The sample lists 90,000 to 100,000 clones, about 85% seen once, with approximately 4.2% in the top ten. The sequencing here drew on CD4+ or CD8+ T cells sorted from blood, taken in a trial of the OX40 agonist ivuxolimab. The origin of the receptors is an adult with an advanced solid tumor such as melanoma, head and neck, liver or kidney cancer. The CDR3 runs from the conserved cysteine through the conserved F or W.

J: TRBJ2-5
V: TRBV11-2
CDR3: CASSRDRGGETQYF

J: TRBJ2-7
V: TRBV11-2
CDR3: CASSSSSGTGFYEQYF

J: TRBJ2-1
V: TRBV9
CDR3: CASSGISSYNEQFF

J: TRBJ2-7
V: TRBV5-1
CDR3: CASSLGSSYEQYF

J: TRBJ2-1
V: TRBV5-1
CDR3: CASRGGLAGGNEQFF

J: TRBJ2-5
V: TRBV4-1
CDR3: CASSDRGNQETQYF

J: TRBJ2-1
V: TRBV9
CDR3: CASSSRTEGSYNEQFF

J: TRBJ2-7
V: TRBV10-1
CDR3: CASVVWGQSYEQYF

J: TRBJ1-2
V: TRBV30
CDR3: CAWRGNYGYTF

J: TRBJ2-3
V: TRBV28
CDR3: CASSLPGSYFTDTQYF

J: TRBJ1-2
V: TRBV6-6
CDR3: CALGGTHYGYTF

J: TRBJ2-1
V: TRBV5-1
CDR3: CASSLSNRFNEQFF

J: TRBJ2-7
V: TRBV28
CDR3: CASSQPGLAGDEQYF

J: TRBJ2-1
V: TRBV9
CDR3: CASSESNNEQFF

J: TRBJ1-4
V: TRBV11-3
CDR3: CASSPPGTGEDTNEKLFF

J: TRBJ2-4
V: TRBV7-2
CDR3: CASSPPRVAGVGNIQYF

J: TRBJ2-6
V: TRBV7-8
CDR3: CASSLLQGQGISGANVLTF

J: TRBJ2-7
V: TRBV7-9
CDR3: CASSSRTGDREYF

J: NA
V: TRBV19
CDR3: CASKGTGYYEQYF

J: TRBJ2-3
V: TRBV7-6
CDR3: CASSPEIGGGTQYF

J: TRBJ1-2
V: TRBV5-4
CDR3: CASSLYADYGYTF

J: TRBJ2-1
V: TRBV10-1
CDR3: CASSDPGLAGDSNEQFF

J: TRBJ2-2
V: TRBV28
CDR3: CASSLMAGELFF

J: TRBJ2-2
V: TRBV7-3
CDR3: CASSLMAGGSGELFF

J: TRBJ1-1
V: TRBV30
CDR3: CAWTPPTANTEAFF

J: TRBJ2-2
V: TRBV7-6
CDR3: CASNAGGHGELFF

J: TRBJ2-3
V: TRBV2
CDR3: CASSAVGLTDTQYF

J: TRBJ2-1
V: TRBV21-1
CDR3: CASSSPDRPGGMSSYNEQFF

J: TRBJ2-1
V: TRBV5-1
CDR3: CASSLTSDPNEQFF

J: TRBJ2-7
V: TRBV30
CDR3: CAWSEGGARPYEQYF

J: TRBJ1-4
V: TRBV5-4
CDR3: CASSLLGEKLFF

J: TRBJ1-4
V: TRBV28
CDR3: CASSPRTGGDEKLFF

J: TRBJ2-7
V: TRBV7-9
CDR3: CASSSLAGVTYEQYF

J: TRBJ2-2
V: TRBV11-3
CDR3: CASSLSGMNTGELFF

J: TRBJ2-7
V: TRBV7-6
CDR3: CASSSIVRGIVHEQYF

J: TRBJ2-5
V: TRBV11-3
CDR3: CASSFRDGQETQYF

J: TRBJ2-3
V: TRBV11-3
CDR3: CASSLVADTQYF

J: TRBJ2-4
V: TRBV19
CDR3: CASSRTGLGRIQYF

J: TRBJ2-1
V: TRBV11-2
CDR3: CASSLDRVTHNEQFF

J: TRBJ2-1
V: TRBV4-3
CDR3: CASSPSTGTGENEQFF

J: TRBJ2-1
V: TRBV16
CDR3: CASSQSASGNEQFF

J: TRBJ2-3
V: TRBV4-2
CDR3: CASSPLAGGATDTQYF

J: TRBJ2-1
V: TRBV19
CDR3: CASSASGTDNEQFF

J: TRBJ2-7
V: TRBV5-8
CDR3: CASSLEASGTYEQYF

J: TRBJ2-3
V: TRBV5-4
CDR3: CASSLDQGSSTDTQYF

J: TRBJ2-7
V: TRBV27
CDR3: CASSLMTGSYEQYF

J: TRBJ2-3
V: TRBV4-3
CDR3: CASSQDSLRGLGVTDTQYF

J: TRBJ2-6
V: TRBV2
CDR3: CASSEASPSGANVLTF

J: TRBJ2-7
V: TRBV10-2
CDR3: CATRRGKGQSYEQYF

J: TRBJ2-5
V: TRBV30
CDR3: CAWGTKGTLETQYF

J: TRBJ2-3
V: TRBV7-2
CDR3: CASSRTTDTDTQYF

J: TRBJ2-7
V: TRBV6-5
CDR3: CASSRGRLNEQYF

J: TRBJ1-3
V: TRBV7-6
CDR3: CASSPGTAGNTIYF

J: TRBJ2-3
V: TRBV28
CDR3: CASSFSARTSGRAPADTQYF

J: TRBJ1-1
V: TRBV6-1
CDR3: CASSDESFEAFF

J: TRBJ2-7
V: TRBV4-2
CDR3: CASSQEGNEQYF